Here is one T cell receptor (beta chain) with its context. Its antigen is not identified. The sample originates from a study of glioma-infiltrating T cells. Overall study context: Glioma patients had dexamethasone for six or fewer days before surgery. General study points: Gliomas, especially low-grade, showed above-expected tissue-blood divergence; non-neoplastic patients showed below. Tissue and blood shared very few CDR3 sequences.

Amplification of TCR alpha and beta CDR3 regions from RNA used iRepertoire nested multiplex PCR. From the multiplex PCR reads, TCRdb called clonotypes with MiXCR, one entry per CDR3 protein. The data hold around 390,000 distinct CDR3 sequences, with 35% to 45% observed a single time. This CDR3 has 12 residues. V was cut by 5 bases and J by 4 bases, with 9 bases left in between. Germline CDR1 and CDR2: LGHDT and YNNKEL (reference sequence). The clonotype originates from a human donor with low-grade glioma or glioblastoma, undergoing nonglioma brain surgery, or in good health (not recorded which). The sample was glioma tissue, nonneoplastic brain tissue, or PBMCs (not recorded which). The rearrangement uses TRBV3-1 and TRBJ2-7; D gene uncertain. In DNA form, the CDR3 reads TGTGCCAGCAGCGAAAGTATTTACGAGCAGTACTTC. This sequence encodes CASSESIYEQYF.